This passage covers 3 T cell receptor beta chains from one sample sequenced in a study of blood T cells in healthy people across ages. For the second PCR, which ran for about 6 to 12 cycles, a sample-barcoded 5' primer and a J-beta primer mix were used. TCRdb re-called the 5' RACE reads through MiXCR, storing one row per CDR3 protein. This table has about 1,000,000 distinct CDR3 sequences, less than 50% appearing once. The sample was blood. The receptors derive from a woman between 55 and 75 years old in good health.

The rearrangement joins TRBV11-2 to TRBJ2-5; no clear D gene. This CDR3 is built from 15 residues. Germline V gene lookup returns CDR1 SGHAT and CDR2 FQNNGV. Trimming pared 1 base from V and 2 bases from J, leaving 11 bases between. The CDR3 spells CASSLAPKTQETQYF. DNA for the CDR3: TGTGCCAGCAGCTTAGCGCCTAAAACACAAGAGACCCAGTACTTC.

This rearrangement joins TRBV2 to TRBJ2-5; D may match TRBD1 or TRBD2 (5 bases each). V was clipped by 6 bases and J by 0 bases, with 8 bases between them. Looked up from germline, CDR1 is SNHLY and CDR2 is FYNNEI. The CDR3 contains 13 residues. CDR3 DNA sequence: TGTGCCAGCAGGTGGGGGAACCAAGAGACCCAGTACTTC. This gives the protein CASRWGNQETQYF. Looking up the rest from reference TRBV2 and TRBJ2-5 gives the full variable domain: EPEVTQTPSHQVTQMGQEVILRCVPISNHLYFYWYRQILGQKVEFLVSFYNNEISEKSEIFDDQFSVERPDGSNFTLKIRSTKLEDSAMYFCASRWGNQETQYFGPGTRLLVL.

This clonotype was observed a handful of times. The rearrangement uses TRBV3-1 and TRBJ2-2; 9 nucleotides agree with TRBD1. CDR3 length: 16 residues. Germline CDR1 is LGHDT and CDR2 is YNNKEL (reference sequence). J was trimmed by 5 bases and V by 2 bases; bases with no gene match: 6. In DNA form, the CDR3 reads TGTGCCAGCAGCCAAAACAGGGGGCGAGGTACCGGGGAGCTGTTTTTT. It specifies CASSQNRGRGTGELFF. Full variable domain (missing parts from reference TRBV3-1 and TRBJ2-2): DTAVSQTPKYLVTQMGNDKSIKCEQNLGHDTMYWYKQDSKKFLKIMFSYNNKELIINETVPNRFSPKSPDKAHLNLHINSLELGDSAVYFCASSQNRGRGTGELFFGEGSRLTVL.